The 3 T cell receptor beta chains presented below share a single source sample, sequenced in a study of blood T cell repertoires in COVID-19. The data were produced by immunoSEQ multiplex PCR, yet TCRdb's version contains in-frame clones alone and is incomplete. The sample lists about 220,000 clones; about 91% were seen once. Sequencing used PBMCs or T cells enriched from blood (not recorded which). The receptor source for this set is a woman between 45 and 65 years old with acute COVID-19.

This clone was seen a single time. The genes are TRBV27 and TRBJ2-7, with 7 bases that match TRBD2. The CDR3 has 13 amino acids. CDR1 is MNHEY, CDR2 SMNVEV, per germline (reference sequence). V trimming: 8 bases; J trimming: 2 bases; junction bases outside the gene matches: 6. The CDR3 bases are TGTGCCAGCCGGGGACTAAATCCCTACGAGCAGTACTTC. Translated, it gives CASRGLNPYEQYF.

The chain has TRBV5-4 and TRBJ2-5; 10 positions match TRBD1. Trimming removed 5 bases from V and 5 bases from J; junction bases left unmatched: 6. The CDR3 has 14 amino acids. Per germline, CDR1 SGHNT and CDR2 YYREEE (reference sequence). CDR3 region: CASRRTGGRETQYF. CDR3 coding DNA: TGTGCCAGCAGAAGGACAGGGGGGAGGGAGACCCAGTACTTC.

This chain joins TRBV6-5 and TRBJ1-5; a weak D match, TRBD1 (6 bases). Deletions cut 6 bases from V and 2 bases from J, with 14 bases between. The CDR3 length is 15 residues. CDR1 and CDR2 from the germline V gene are MNHEY and SVGAGI. For the CDR3, the DNA is TGTGCCAGCAGGCAGGGGTTTGGGGGCAATCAGCCCCAGCATTTT. Protein sequence: CASRQGFGGNQPQHF.